This T cell receptor beta chain is drawn from a study of blood T cell repertoires in COVID-19. Study-level background: The United States, Italy and Spain provided the acute and convalescent COVID-19 samples. PBMCs, B-cell-depleted T cells, or T cells provided the cDNA or gDNA that made up the material.

Authors' processing steps: Amplification from reference gene primers served as the basis for estimated nucleated cell counts. Assay: immunoSEQ multiplex PCR; the TCRdb copy retains only in-frame clones and omits some. The V and J calls and clone size are taken from that table; D and trimming were inferred from the DNA. The sample records about 200,000 clones, 75% to 90% being singletons. Trimming removed 6 bases from V and 4 bases from J; junction bases left unmatched: 19. The CDR3 contains 18 residues. Germline loops: CDR1 LNHDA, CDR2 SQIVND (reference sequence). Sequencing was done on a sample of peripheral blood. The V gene is TRBV19, the J gene TRBJ2-5, with 8 bases that match TRBD2. The receptor was derived from a man between 35 and 55 years old with acute or convalescent COVID-19. Written as DNA, the CDR3 is TGTGCCAGTAGCCAGATTGATAGCGGGGTAAAGGGGGGAGAGACCCAGTACTTC. Its translation: CASSQIDSGVKGGETQYF.